These T cell receptor beta chains were read from a single sample in a study of identical twins. Each CDR3 protein is one row after TCRdb ran MiXCR on the 5' RACE reads. The sample carries 550,000 to 700,000 distinct CDR3 sequences, 9.6% recorded once. These data were likewise used in another study, on yellow fever vaccine responses in identical twins.

What was sequenced was PBMCs. The receptors here all came from a woman between 18 and 29 years old in good health. Both conserved end residues are part of each CDR3. A D gene is named only where the DNA matches it firmly. Rows give clone size only sometimes, using once, few, many, or a class for an expanded clone.

j_call clone_size v_call d_call cdr3_nt cdr3_aa
TRBJ2-7 few TRBV6-5 TRBD1 TGTGCCAGCAGTTATGGGGGACAGGGGTCCTACGAGCAGTACTTC CASSYGGQGSYEQYF
TRBJ2-7 many TRBV5-6 NA TGTGCCAGCAGCTTAGGAAGACGGGGTGCCTACGAGCAGTACTTC CASSLGRRGAYEQYF
TRBJ2-3 many TRBV5-1 NA TGTGCCAGCAGTTTAGGGGCTAGCACAGATACGCAGTATTTT CASSLGASTDTQYF
TRBJ2-4 many TRBV12-3/TRBV12-4 NA TGTGCCAGCAGTCCACTTGACAGTTTAGCCAAAAACATTCAGTACTTC CASSPLDSLAKNIQYF
TRBJ2-1 few TRBV9 TRBD1 TGTGCCAGCAGCGCTACGGGACAGGGGAGCGAGCAGTTCTTC CASSATGQGSEQFF
TRBJ2-5 many TRBV7-9 NA TGTGCCAGCAGCCACGGGGAGACCCAGTACTTC CASSHGETQYF
TRBJ2-1 NA TRBV28 TRBD2 TGTGCCAGCATCCCCTCCGGGACTAGCGCCAATGAGCAGTTCTTC CASIPSGTSANEQFF
TRBJ2-7 NA TRBV12-3/TRBV12-4 NA TGTGCCACCGGAGTGGGGAGGGGGATAGGCGAGCAGTACTTC CATGVGRGIGEQYF
TRBJ2-2 NA TRBV29-1 NA TGCAGCGCAAAGGACCCAGAGGGTAGCAGTAACACCGGGGAGCTGTTTTTT CSAKDPEGSSNTGELFF
TRBJ2-3 NA TRBV4-2 NA TGTGCCAGCAGCCAAGATCGACGAGATACGCAGTATTTT CASSQDRRDTQYF
TRBJ2-5 NA TRBV7-6 TRBD2 TGTGCCAGCAGCCAAATGGCTAGCGGGAACCAAGAGACCCAGTACTTC CASSQMASGNQETQYF
TRBJ2-7 few TRBV12-3/TRBV12-4 TRBD1 TGTGCCAGCAAACCGGGACAGGGGGCGAACGAGCAGTACTTC CASKPGQGANEQYF
TRBJ1-5 NA TRBV5-1 TRBD1 TGCGCCAGCAGCTTGGCAGCCGGGACAGGGGCTGGTCAGCCCCAGCATTTT CASSLAAGTGAGQPQHF
TRBJ1-5 few TRBV7-9 TRBD1 TGTGCCAGCAGCGAGACCGGGACAGGGTTTCAGCCCCAGCATTTT CASSETGTGFQPQHF
TRBJ2-1 NA TRBV29-1 NA TGCAGCGTCGTGACAGGCGTCCAACCCTCCTACAATGAGCAGTTCTTC CSVVTGVQPSYNEQFF
TRBJ2-5 many TRBV2 NA TGTGCCAGCAGACAGGGCCGAGAGACCCAGTACTTC CASRQGRETQYF
TRBJ2-7 NA TRBV12-3/TRBV12-4 NA TGTGCCAGCAGTTTATTGATGGCTAGCGCAACCTACGAGCAGTACTTC CASSLLMASATYEQYF
TRBJ2-5 few TRBV28 TRBD1 TGTGCCAGCAGTTTTGGGACAGGGGGCGGTTACTTC CASSFGTGGGYF
TRBJ2-3 NA TRBV4-3 NA TGCGCCAGCAGCCCGGGAGCGGTCCACACAGATACGCAGTATTTT CASSPGAVHTDTQYF
TRBJ2-3 NA TRBV30 NA TGTGCCTGGGGTCGCACTAGCACAGATACGCAGTATTTT CAWGRTSTDTQYF
TRBJ2-7 NA TRBV3-1 NA TGTGCCAGCAGCCAATTTGGATCTTACGAGCAGTACTTC CASSQFGSYEQYF
TRBJ1-1 NA TRBV6-2/TRBV6-3 NA TGTGCCACTGGGCCGGGACTTCGAGCTGAAGCTTTCTTT CATGPGLRAEAFF
TRBJ1-1 few TRBV21-1 NA TGTGCCAGCAGCCTCAGGGGTTCGGCCATGAACACTGAAGCTTTCTTT CASSLRGSAMNTEAFF
TRBJ2-3 many TRBV7-8 TRBD1 TGTGCCAGCAGCTTAGCGGGGACAGGGCTGAGCACAGATACGCAGTATTTT CASSLAGTGLSTDTQYF
TRBJ2-7 NA TRBV6-5 TRBD2 TGTGCCAGCAGTTACTCGGCGCTAGCGGGACAGTACGAGCAGTACTTC CASSYSALAGQYEQYF
TRBJ2-7 many TRBV10-3 NA TGTGCCATCAGCCTACAGAAGTACGAGCAGTACTTC CAISLQKYEQYF
TRBJ2-3 few TRBV11-2 TRBD2 TGTGCCAGCAGCTCCGTGGGGGGGTCCACAGATACGCAGTATTTT CASSSVGGSTDTQYF
TRBJ2-1 few TRBV18 NA TGTGCCAGCTCACCACCCGTGATTCGCAATGAGCAGTTCTTC CASSPPVIRNEQFF
TRBJ2-4 few TRBV12-3/TRBV12-4 NA TGTGCCAGCAGCCGAGAGATGACACCTATTCAGTACTTC CASSREMTPIQYF
TRBJ2-7 NA TRBV15 NA TGTGCCACCTCGAGTTCCTACGAGCAGTACTTC CATSSSYEQYF
TRBJ2-7 NA TRBV20-1 TRBD1 TGCAGTGCTAGCCCGGGACAGGGACCCTACGAGCAGTACTTC CSASPGQGPYEQYF
TRBJ2-1 NA TRBV9 NA TGTGTCAGCAGCGTAGAAGGGGGTGATGAGCAGTTCTTC CVSSVEGGDEQFF
TRBJ2-7 NA TRBV20-1 TRBD1 TGCAGTGCTAGGGATGGACAGGGGGCGGGCTACGAGCAGTACTTC CSARDGQGAGYEQYF
TRBJ1-5 NA TRBV12-3/TRBV12-4 NA TGTGCCAGCAGTCCCGACCCAAAAGGACCCAATCAGCCCCAGCATTTT CASSPDPKGPNQPQHF
TRBJ2-5 NA TRBV7-6 TRBD1 TGTGCCAGCGGGTGGCCTAAAGGACAGGCCGAAGAGACCCAGTACTTC CASGWPKGQAEETQYF
TRBJ2-3 few TRBV7-9 TRBD1 TGTGCCAGCAGCTCGGCGGGACAGGGTATCTCAGATACGCAGTATTTT CASSSAGQGISDTQYF
TRBJ2-5 few TRBV28 TRBD2 TGTGCCAGCAGTTCTCCGGCGGGAGGGGATATAGAGACCCAGTACTTC CASSSPAGGDIETQYF
TRBJ1-4 few TRBV29-1 TRBD1 TGCAGCGTCCGAACCGGGACAGGAGGCGAAAAACTGTTTTTT CSVRTGTGGEKLFF
TRBJ2-6 few TRBV10-3 NA TGTGCCATCAGGGAGAGCCCGCCGGCCAACGTCCTGACTTTC CAIRESPPANVLTF
TRBJ1-1 many TRBV4-3 TRBD1 TGCGCCAGCAGCCAACTGGACAGGGCGAACACTGAAGCTTTCTTT CASSQLDRANTEAFF
TRBJ2-3 few TRBV12-5 TRBD1 TGTGCTAGTGGTTCCGGGACAGGGGGCATCACAGATACGCAGTATTTT CASGSGTGGITDTQYF
TRBJ2-1 many TRBV6-4 TRBD2 TGTGCCAGCAGTGAATCTAGCGGGACCAATGAGCAGTTCTTC CASSESSGTNEQFF
TRBJ2-3 few TRBV5-1 TRBD1 TGCGCCAGCAGAAGGGACAGGGATTCAGATACGCAGTATTTT CASRRDRDSDTQYF
TRBJ1-2 many TRBV12-3/TRBV12-4 TRBD1 TGTGCCAGCAGTGCGACAGGGGTAGTTGGCTACACCTTC CASSATGVVGYTF
TRBJ1-2 few TRBV5-6 TRBD1 TGTGCCAGCAGCTTGGGACAGGGGAAGGGAAACTATGGCTACACCTTC CASSLGQGKGNYGYTF